Listed here are 30 T cell receptor beta chains from one sample, sequenced in a study of blood T cell repertoires in COVID-19. TCRdb's table, derived via immunoSEQ multiplex PCR, lists solely in-frame clones and lacks some. This sample has approximately 250,000 clones, with around 88% found just once. Material: PBMCs or T cells enriched from blood (not recorded which). The receptor set was obtained from a middle-aged woman with acute COVID-19.

This clone appeared once. V and J are TRBV18 and TRBJ2-1, with D uncertain. Germline CDR1 reads KGHSH; CDR2 reads LQKENI. V gave up 3 bases and J gave up 9 bases, with 21 bases separating them. The CDR3 sequence is 16 residues long. For the CDR3, the DNA is TGTGCCAGCTCACCCCCCTTCGTTCGAGAGGAAAGTGAGCAGTTCTTC. Translation gives CASSPPFVREESEQFF.

The chain is built from TRBV5-1 and TRBJ1-2, with a possible D match to TRBD1 (5 bases). Germline V gene data show CDR1 as SGHRS and CDR2 as YFSETQ. This CDR3 spans 14 amino acids. Deletions cut 3 bases from V and 4 bases from J, with 13 bases between. The CDR3 DNA reads TGCGCCAGCAGCTCCCAGGGTGAGTTCTATGGCTACACCTTC. Its protein is CASSSQGEFYGYTF.

The V gene is TRBV28, the J gene TRBJ2-3; D possibly corresponds to TRBD2 (5 bases). The length of the CDR3 is 12 residues. Germline CDR1 reads MDHEN; CDR2 reads SYDVKM. The ends were cut back, 5 bases at V and 11 bases at J, with 14 bases in the middle. This CDR3 is CASSDSPRGQYF. For the CDR3, the DNA is TGTGCCAGCAGTGACTCCCCCCGGGGGCAGTATTTT.

CDR3 nucleotides: TGCGCCAGCAGCCTGACAGGGGGCGTTCCGAGCTCCTACAATGAGCAGTTCTTC. This encodes CASSLTGGVPSSYNEQFF. The J gene is TRBJ2-1, the V gene TRBV10-1; TRBD1 agrees at 10 bases. The CDR3 is made up of 18 amino acids. Trimming removed 6 bases from V and 0 bases from J; junction bases left unmatched: 11. CDR1 is WNHNN and CDR2 is SYGVQD in the germline V gene (reference sequence).

The V gene is TRBV7-9, the J gene TRBJ2-1; D remains ambiguous. This CDR3 contains 13 residues. V gave up 2 bases and J gave up 5 bases, with 7 bases separating them. Germline V gene data show CDR1 as SEHNR and CDR2 as FQNEAQ (reference sequence). The CDR3 spells CASSLPYNNEQFF. Here the CDR3 DNA reads TGTGCCAGCAGCTTACCATACAACAATGAGCAGTTCTTC.

The chain uses TRBV7-8 and TRBJ2-7; D remains ambiguous. V was cut by 3 bases and J by 7 bases, with 10 bases left in between. Germline CDR1 is SGHVS and CDR2 is FQNEAQ. CDR3 length equals 12 residues. CDR3 sequence reads: CASSFQAREQYV. The CDR3 DNA sequence: TGTGCCAGCAGCTTCCAAGCGCGTGAGCAGTACGTC.

This clone was seen only once. V usage is TRBV5-1 and J usage is TRBJ1-1; 8 nucleotides match TRBD1. The CDR3 extends over 15 amino acids. The V segment lost 3 bases and the J segment 10 bases; nucleotides outside the gene matches: 14. Germline V gene sequence: CDR1 SGHRS, CDR2 YFSETQ. In nucleotides, the CDR3 is TGCGCCAGCAGCTGGGGACAGGCGTCGAGGGGTCTAGCTTTCTTT. This codes for CASSWGQASRGLAFF.

The chain uses TRBV28 and TRBJ1-3; 8 bases are shared with TRBD1. V shed 3 bases, J shed 0 bases, and the junction held 7 bases outside the gene matches. This CDR3 region has 17 residues. Germline V gene sequence: CDR1 MDHEN, CDR2 SYDVKM. The DNA for the CDR3 is TGTGCCAGCAGTTTCGGGGACAGGTTGGACTCTGGAAACACCATATATTTT. Translating it yields CASSFGDRLDSGNTIYF.

V gene TRBV28 combines with J gene TRBJ2-5; a weak D match, TRBD2 (6 bases). The V and J ends lost 7 bases and 3 bases respectively, with 15 bases between them. Germline V gene sequence: CDR1 MDHEN, CDR2 SYDVKM. This CDR3 has 14 residues. This CDR3 is CASTMGGREETQYF. The CDR3 nucleotides are TGTGCCAGCACCATGGGGGGAAGGGAAGAGACCCAGTACTTC.

The chain couples TRBV11-1 to TRBJ2-7, with TRBD2 matching over 7 bases. This CDR3 spans 12 amino acids. J gave up 7 bases and V 1 base, and 1 base lay outside the gene matches. Germline lookup yields CDR1 SGHAT and CDR2 FQDESV (reference sequence). The CDR3 DNA is TGTGCCAGCAGCTTAGACGGGGGGGAGCAGTACTTC. Its translation is CASSLDGGEQYF.

The J gene is TRBJ1-5, the V gene TRBV27, with 8 positions matching TRBD1. The CDR3 has 15 amino acids. V trimming: 6 bases; J trimming: 0 bases; junction bases outside the gene matches: 4. The V gene's germline CDR1 is MNHEY and CDR2 SMNVEV (reference sequence). The CDR3: CASSPRGRSNQPQHF. CDR3 DNA sequence: TGTGCCAGCAGCCCCAGGGGGCGTAGCAATCAGCCCCAGCATTTT.

The count of this clone is one. This rearrangement joins TRBV2 to TRBJ1-2; TRBD1 matches 8 bases. Trimming took 6 bases from V and 8 from J; bases not matched to a gene: 11. Germline V gene data show CDR1 as SNHLY and CDR2 as FYNNEI. This CDR3 region has 14 residues. CDR3 sequence: CASRDRTGHVGYTF. CDR3 bases: TGTGCCAGCAGAGATCGGACAGGGCATGTGGGCTACACCTTC.

The chain's CDR3 is CASSLYRGTQYF. For the CDR3, the DNA is TGTGCCAGCAGTTTATATCGCGGGACCCAGTACTTC. The gene calls are TRBV28 and TRBJ2-5; D is unclear. From germline, CDR1 is MDHEN and CDR2 SYDVKM. The CDR3 consists of 12 residues. Trimming cost V 1 base and J 7 bases, with 7 bases left between them.

This chain connects TRBV28 to TRBJ1-5; no reliable D call. Between the trimmed V and J ends, which lost 8 bases and 1 base, there was a span of 15 bases. The CDR3 spans 15 residues. From germline, CDR1 is MDHEN and CDR2 SYDVKM. CDR3 DNA sequence: TGTGCCAGCGGCTTAAGAGGGAACAGCAATCAGCCCCAGCATTTT. Protein product: CASGLRGNSNQPQHF.

The genes are TRBV29-1 and TRBJ2-3, with 14 positions matching TRBD2. The V gene end was trimmed by 3 bases and the J gene end by 6 bases; junction bases not matched to a gene: 8. The germline gives CDR1 SQVTM, CDR2 ANQGSEA. This CDR3 has 16 amino acids. CDR3 loop: CSVEGGLAGGSDTQYF. For the CDR3, the DNA is TGCAGCGTTGAGGGCGGACTAGCGGGAGGCAGCGATACGCAGTATTTT.

The chain uses TRBV30 and TRBJ1-3; no firm D call. The V end was cut by 3 bases, the J end by 1 base, with 19 bases between. The CDR3 contains 17 residues. Germline CDR1 GTSNPN, CDR2 SVGIG (reference sequence). The chain's CDR3 is CAWSIHHNRVSGNTIYF. In nucleotides, the CDR3 is TGTGCCTGGAGCATCCATCACAACCGGGTATCTGGAAACACCATATATTTT.

This chain uses TRBV28 with TRBJ1-2; 10 bases match TRBD1. Germline CDR1 MDHEN, CDR2 SYDVKM. J gave up 6 bases and V 2 bases, and 9 bases lay outside the gene matches. The CDR3 contains 16 residues. The CDR3 DNA reads as TGTGCCAGCAGTTTAGGGACAGGGGCATGGTCGAATGGCTACACCTTC. Translation gives CASSLGTGAWSNGYTF.

CDR3: CASDPGSKKGANQPQHF. CDR3 nucleotide sequence: TGTGCCAGCGACCCGGGGTCAAAAAAGGGCGCCAATCAGCCCCAGCATTTT. The rearrangement joins TRBV27 to TRBJ1-5; the D is unclear. This CDR3 region has 17 residues. Germline V gene lookup returns CDR1 MNHEY and CDR2 SMNVEV (reference sequence). V shed 8 bases and J shed 3 bases, with 23 bases lying between them.

This chain connects TRBV9 to TRBJ2-1; 9 nucleotides match TRBD2. V lost 0 bases, J lost 10 bases, and 11 bases stayed unmatched. The CDR3 loop spans 16 amino acids. Germline assignment: CDR1 SGDLS and CDR2 YYNGEE. CDR3 residues: CASSVVASGVLGEQFF. Written as DNA, the CDR3 is TGTGCCAGCAGCGTAGTGGCTAGCGGGGTCCTTGGGGAGCAGTTCTTC.

V and J are TRBV12-5 and TRBJ2-1; the match to TRBD2 covers 11 bases. V shed 6 bases and J 3 bases; nucleotides not matched to a gene: 4. Germline CDR1 LGHNT, CDR2 FRNRAP. There are 15 residues in the CDR3. The CDR3 spells CASGTGTSGYNEQFF. For the CDR3, the DNA is TGTGCTAGTGGCACCGGGACTAGCGGCTACAATGAGCAGTTCTTC.

This sequence joins TRBV6-5 and TRBJ1-2; 7 nucleotides line up with TRBD1. The CDR3 spans 14 residues. CDR1 and CDR2 (germline): MNHEY, SVGAGI. J lost 4 bases, V lost 2 bases, and 4 bases had no gene match. The CDR3 here is CASSYGGTAYGYTF. The CDR3 bases are TGTGCCAGCAGTTACGGTGGGACAGCCTATGGCTACACCTTC.

The chain uses TRBV4-2 and TRBJ1-3, with 7 bases lining up with TRBD1. The J segment lost 2 bases and the V segment lost 7 bases, leaving 8 bases of the junction unmatched. The CDR3 is made up of 15 amino acids. Germline CDR1 LGHNA, CDR2 YNFKEQ. This chain's CDR3 is CASTNRQGTGNTIYF. The CDR3 coding sequence is TGTGCCAGCACCAATAGACAGGGAACTGGAAACACCATATATTTT.

The J gene is TRBJ2-7, the V gene TRBV4-1; TRBD2 agrees at 10 bases. The CDR3 has 15 residues. Per germline, CDR1 MGHRA and CDR2 YSYEKL. V dropped 0 bases and J dropped 3; count of bases not matched to a gene: 2. CDR3 nucleotides: TGCGCCAGCAGCCAAGAGACTAGCGGGTTCTACGAGCAGTACGTC. This gives the protein CASSQETSGFYEQYV.

The gene calls are TRBV5-1 and TRBJ2-2; 7 bases agree with TRBD2. This CDR3 has 14 amino acids. Trimming at V came to 1 base and at J to 7 bases, leaving 4 bases not matched to a gene. CDR1 is SGHRS, CDR2 YFSETQ, per germline. CDR3 sequence: CASSLTAGIGELFF. The CDR3 DNA follows: TGCGCCAGCAGCTTGACAGCGGGAATCGGGGAGCTGTTTTTT.

The V and J genes are TRBV19 and TRBJ2-1, with 8 bases lining up with TRBD2. Trimming removed 6 bases from V and 5 bases from J; junction bases left unmatched: 6. Germline V gives CDR1 LNHDA, CDR2 SQIVND (reference sequence). CDR3 length: 14 amino acids. The CDR3 sequence is CASRLGRANNEQFF. The CDR3, as DNA: TGTGCCAGTAGACTCGGGAGGGCCAACAATGAGCAGTTCTTC.

The gene calls are TRBV7-9 and TRBJ1-2; D not certain. Germline V lookup: CDR1 SEHNR, CDR2 FQNEAQ (reference sequence). The CDR3 length is 11 residues. The V and J ends lost 5 bases and 7 bases respectively, with 8 bases between them. The CDR3 DNA follows: TGTGCCAGCAGCACTACACGTGGCTACACCTTC. Its protein is CASSTTRGYTF.

Comments on this clone: At one boundary the junction diverges from the germline segment, which might be a read error. The chain uses TRBV6-1 and TRBJ1-1; 7 nucleotides agree with TRBD1. Germline V gene data show CDR1 as MNHNS and CDR2 as SASEGT. The CDR3 sequence is 14 residues long. As DNA, the CDR3 is TGTGCCGGCAGTGACAACAGGGGAAACACTGAAGCTTTCTTT. This codes for CAGSDNRGNTEAFF.

This chain's CDR3 is CATVSGTNTGELFF. CDR3 sequence (DNA): TGTGCCACCGTTAGCGGGACCAACACCGGGGAGCTGTTTTTT. The V call is TRBV10-3, the J call TRBJ2-2; 8 nucleotides line up with TRBD2. The J segment lost 2 bases and the V segment lost 10 bases, leaving 6 bases of the junction unmatched. The CDR3 extends over 14 amino acids. Looked up from germline, CDR1 is ENHRY and CDR2 is SYGVKD.

DNA of the CDR3: TGTGCCATCAGGGGGGCAAGCTCCTACAATGAGCAGTTCTTC. Encoded protein: CAIRGASSYNEQFF. The rearrangement links TRBV10-3 to TRBJ2-1; D is possibly TRBD1 (6 bases). The CDR3 totals 14 residues. CDR1 ENHRY and CDR2 SYGVKD come from the germline V gene. V shed 6 bases and J shed 0 bases, with 9 bases lying between them.

This chain joins TRBV10-3 and TRBJ1-1; TRBD1 matches 11 bases. Germline CDR1 ENHRY, CDR2 SYGVKD. The length of the CDR3 is 14 residues. The junction had 5 bases not matched to a gene; V was cut back by 10 bases and J by 1 base. CDR3 amino acids: CATGQGAQNTEAFF. CDR3 DNA: TGTGCCACAGGACAGGGGGCGCAGAACACTGAAGCTTTCTTT.